This paragraph covers one T cell receptor (beta chain) sequence. The antigen remains undetermined. Repertoires were generated with immunoSEQ multiplex PCR, while TCRdb's copy carries only in-frame clones and drops some. The sample has under 40,000 clones, approximately 93% seen once. This sample stems from a study of T cells in localized non-small cell lung cancer. Findings of the study overall: Longer overall survival was associated with a higher density of T cells in the blood. Tumor showed lower T cell clonality than uninvolved adjacent lung, where it was highest. Heterogeneity stays possible, as sequencing covered only one tumor region. There were a median roughly 62 of the top 100 tumor clones appearing in adjacent lung.

The germline gives CDR1 MNHNY, CDR2 SVGAGI (reference sequence). The CDR3 runs to 15 residues. The ends lost 5 bases at V and 6 bases at J; junction bases unmatched: 9. This TCR derives from a female donor over 55 with stage I lung adenocarcinoma. This chain joins TRBV6-6 and TRBJ2-7; 11 bases fit TRBD1. The sample in question was peripheral blood, obtained before any cancer treatment. The CDR3: CASSPPGQGVSEQYF. CDR3 sequence (DNA): TGTGCCAGCAGTCCTCCGGGACAGGGGGTCAGCGAGCAGTACTTC.